Below, one TCR beta chain is given with its context. Its specificity is unknown. Assay: immunoSEQ multiplex PCR; the TCRdb copy retains only in-frame clones and omits some. The sample holds tens of thousands of clones, around 94% seen once. These data are taken from a study of OX40 agonist ivuxolimab in advanced cancers. For the study at large: Among those enrolled, mean age was about 62 years (range roughly 23 to 79) and 75% to 90% were male. One hepatocellular carcinoma and two cutaneous melanoma patients partially responded. Points from the study as a whole: Fewer expanded clones were found on average in CD4+ than in CD8+ T cells.

The V gene lost 0 bases and the J gene lost 2 bases, with 9 bases spanning the gap. CDR3 length: 15 residues. Germline V gives CDR1 SGHTA, CDR2 FQGTGA. Prior autoimmune disease or systemic immunosuppression barred patients. This chain uses TRBV7-3 with TRBJ2-3; no clear D. This clonotype was sampled from an adult with an advanced solid tumor such as melanoma, head and neck, liver or kidney cancer. Sequenced here: CD4+ or CD8+ T cells sorted from blood, sampled in a trial of the OX40 agonist ivuxolimab. CDR3 nucleotide sequence: TGTGCCAGCAGCTTAACCACGGGCCTCACAGATACGCAGTATTTT. Its protein is CASSLTTGLTDTQYF.